The TCR beta chain described here comes from a study of metastatic and nonmetastatic thyroid tumors. Study-wide background: For malignant and benign thyroid patients, tumor or nodule tissue and blood were the sources whose repertoires were compared.

TCRdb re-called the PCR reads via MiXCR. There are over 65,000 clones in the sample; 12% occur only once, and about 10% lies in the top ten. None of the patients had undergone any treatment ahead of thyroid surgery. Per germline, CDR1 DFQATT and CDR2 SNEGSKA (reference sequence). The CDR3 runs 15 residues. With V trimmed by 3 bases and J by 5 bases, 6 bases remained unmatched. This clone has at least ten counts. The receptor was derived from a female donor with papillary thyroid cancer or a benign thyroid nodule (not recorded which). Some clones in this sample may be carry-over from other donors' samples. The sequenced sample consisted of tumor tissue. This chain joins TRBV20-1 and TRBJ2-3; 12 positions agree with TRBD2. As DNA, the CDR3 is TGCAGTGCTAGTGGACTAGCGGGATTAGAAGATACGCAGTATTTT. As protein: CSASGLAGLEDTQYF.